A selection of T cell receptor beta chains follows, all from one sample in a study of graft-versus-host responses after intestinal transplantation. The assay was immunoSEQ multiplex PCR, and TCRdb's table has in-frame clones only and misses some. This repertoire shows 100,000 to 110,000 clones, roughly 87% found once; its top ten account for roughly 1%. For these receptors, no antigen is known. Source: unstimulated CD4+ T cells sorted from spleen or lymph node cells, taken before transplant. The receptors derive from a human donor who was the organ donor for an intestinal transplant. Each CDR3 is given with its conserved first and last residue. A D gene is named only where the DNA matches it firmly. Where a row states a size, it is once, few, many or the class of an expanded clone; other rows omit it.

>NA|once|TRBV6-1|11|TRBJ1-2
TGTGCCAGCAGTGAAAGGGGAGGCTACACCTTC
CASSERGGYTF
>TRBD1|NA|TRBV18|16|TRBJ2-7
TGTGCCAGCTCAGTAGACAGGGGCCTCAGCTCCTACGAGCAGTACTTC
CASSVDRGLSSYEQYF
>TRBD2|NA|TRBV7-2|15|TRBJ2-1
TGTGCCAGCAGCGCGGGACTAGCGGCGAACAATGAGCAGTTCTTC
CASSAGLAANNEQFF
>TRBD1|once|TRBV7-2|16|TRBJ1-2
TGTGCCAGCAGCTCTCCCCGGGACAGTAATAACTATGGCTACACCTTC
CASSSPRDSNNYGYTF
>NA|NA|TRBV28|16|TRBJ1-1
TGTGCCAGCATTCCCACAACCCCCGCGGGGAGCACTGAAGCTTTCTTT
CASIPTTPAGSTEAFF
>TRBD2|NA|TRBV5-1|17|TRBJ2-3
TGCGCCAGCAGCTTGGTCCGGGGAGGGGAAGGCACAGATACGCAGTATTTT
CASSLVRGGEGTDTQYF
>TRBD2|NA|TRBV2|15|TRBJ2-4
TGTGCCAGCAGTGACGGACGGGGGGAGGAAAACATTCAGTACTTC
CASSDGRGEENIQYF
>TRBD1|few|TRBV6-5|15|TRBJ1-6
TGTGCCAGCAGTTACTCGGGGACAGGGAGTTCACCCCTCCACTTT
CASSYSGTGSSPLHF
>NA|NA|TRBV30|14|TRBJ2-2
TGTGCCTGGCGTTTGGGTGAGGACACCGGGGAGCTGTTTTTT
CAWRLGEDTGELFF
>NA|few|TRBV28|17|TRBJ2-3
TGTGCCAGCACCCAGGGGGTTGGGGGGGCCAACACAGATACGCAGTATTTT
CASTQGVGGANTDTQYF
>TRBD1|NA|TRBV5-4|14|TRBJ2-7
TGTGCCAGCAGCCCCGGGCAGGGGGCCTACGAGCAGTACTTC
CASSPGQGAYEQYF
>NA|NA|TRBV23-1|14|TRBJ1-6
TGCGCCAGCTCGAAGCGTGAGCGGACGTCACCCCTCCACTTT
CASSKRERTSPLHF
>TRBD1|NA|TRBV6-4|18|TRBJ1-2
TGTGCCAGCACTACGGACAGGGCGTCTGTTTTAAAGCACTATGGCTACACCTTC
CASTTDRASVLKHYGYTF
>NA|NA|TRBV15|17|TRBJ1-1
TGTGCCACCAGCAGAGTTGCAGGGCCAGCTCAGAACACTGAAGCTTTCTTT
CATSRVAGPAQNTEAFF
>NA|NA|TRBV18|15|TRBJ2-1
TGTGCCAGCTCACTCAACAGGGATCTCTACAATGAGCAGTTCTTC
CASSLNRDLYNEQFF
>NA|NA|TRBV27|16|TRBJ1-5
TGTGCCAGCAGTTCCCGGGGGAGTGGGAGCAATCAGCCCCAGCATTTT
CASSSRGSGSNQPQHF
>NA|NA|TRBV12-5|15|TRBJ1-1
TGTGCTAGTGGTCCCTCCCCACAGGGTAACACTGAAGCTTTCTTT
CASGPSPQGNTEAFF
>NA|NA|TRBV7-2|19|TRBJ2-2
TGTGCCAGCAGCAAGCGGAGAAAATCAGGGGCGGAGAACACCGGGGAGCTGTTTTTT
CASSKRRKSGAENTGELFF
>NA|NA|TRBV10-3|17|TRBJ2-6
TGTGCCATCAGTGCACGGACGGTTCCCTCTGGGGCCAACGTCCTGACTTTC
CAISARTVPSGANVLTF
>NA|NA|TRBV6-1|14|TRBJ2-3
TGTGCCAGCAGATATTTTTTCCTCACAGATACGCAGTATTTT
CASRYFFLTDTQYF